The 23 T cell receptor beta chains reported below all come from one sample, sequenced in a study of blood T cell repertoires in COVID-19 (dated by TCRdb to 2019 to 2021). Libraries were prepared through the immunoSEQ multiplex PCR assay. In its TCRdb copy, this immuneACCESS table keeps in-frame sequences only and misses some clones. Where compared with another copy, unresolved V genes explain less than half of these, and the others have no known cause. Here the sample has 250,000 to 350,000 clones; about nine tenths occur a single time. Under 3.5% of the sample rests with the top ten. The sample was peripheral blood. The receptors stem from a woman aged 25 to 39 with active or convalescent COVID-19.

V is TRBV7-3 and J is TRBJ2-1; 7 bases agree with TRBD1. This CDR3 region has 13 residues. After removal of 1 base from V and 9 bases from J, the junction contained 3 bases not matched to a gene. CDR1 is SGHTA, CDR2 FQGTGA, per germline. The DNA of the CDR3 is TGTGCCAGCAGCTTAAGACAGGGCACTGAGCAGTTCTTC. Its protein is CASSLRQGTEQFF.

This chain connects TRBV7-2 to TRBJ1-2; TRBD1 might be the D (5 bases). The germline CDR1 and CDR2 sequences are SGHTA and FQGNSA. The CDR3 has 16 residues. Trimming left V 5 bases short and J 1 base short, with 17 bases between. CDR3 loop: CASSLTLDRYNYGYTF. As DNA, the CDR3 is TGTGCCAGCAGCCTCACTCTAGACAGATATAACTATGGCTACACCTTC.

CDR3 DNA sequence: TGTGCCAGCAGCCCAGACGGGACAGGGGTTCTTGGGCAGTTCTTC. This translates into CASSPDGTGVLGQFF. This chain joins TRBV7-2 and TRBJ2-1; 10 bases map to TRBD1. The length of the CDR3 is 15 residues. Per the germline V gene, CDR1 is SGHTA and CDR2 is FQGNSA. J lost 12 bases, V lost 5 bases, and 13 bases had no gene match.

Written as DNA, the CDR3 is TGTGCCAGCAGATGGACAGGCGAAGAAAGAGGCTACACCTTC. It codes for CASRWTGEERGYTF. The chain joins TRBV6-5 to TRBJ1-2; 7 bases line up with TRBD1. CDR1 MNHEY and CDR2 SVGAGI come from the germline V gene. V lost 6 bases, J lost 8 bases, and 12 bases stayed unmatched. CDR3 length equals 14 residues.

The chain combines TRBV2 with TRBJ1-5; D may be TRBD1 (5 bases). The CDR3 loop spans 15 amino acids. Germline assignment: CDR1 SNHLY and CDR2 FYNNEI. V gave up 5 bases and J gave up 4 bases, with 15 bases separating them. The CDR3 loop reads CASSNGWAGNQPQHF. As DNA, the CDR3 is TGTGCCAGCAGTAACGGGTGGGCAGGGAATCAGCCCCAGCATTTT.

The rearrangement joins TRBV2 to TRBJ2-3, with 10 nucleotides matching TRBD2. Germline CDR1 reads SNHLY; CDR2 reads FYNNEI. The CDR3 loop spans 16 amino acids. V dropped 6 bases and J dropped 2; count of bases not matched to a gene: 8. CDR3 in DNA: TGTGCCAGCAGGCCCGCTAGCGGGGGTTACACAGATACGCAGTATTTT. This encodes CASRPASGGYTDTQYF. The full variable domain, completed using reference TRBV2 and TRBJ2-3, is EPEVTQTPSHQVTQMGQEVILRCVPISNHLYFYWYRQILGQKVEFLVSFYNNEISEKSEIFDDQFSVERPDGSNFTLKIRSTKLEDSAMYFCASRPASGGYTDTQYFGPGTRLTVL.

The rearrangement uses TRBV7-2 and TRBJ1-4, with a possible D match to TRBD1 (5 bases). The CDR3 sequence is 13 residues long. Trimming took 5 bases from V and 6 from J, leaving 10 bases between them. Germline values: CDR1 SGHTA, CDR2 FQGNSA. CDR3 in DNA: TGTGCCAGCAGCCTTGCCAGGGATGAAAAACTGTTTTTT. Translating it yields CASSLARDEKLFF. Drawing the rest from reference TRBV7-2 and TRBJ1-4, the complete variable domain is GAGVSQSPSNKVTEKGKDVELRCDPISGHTALYWYRQSLGQGLEFLIYFQGNSAPDKSGLPSDRFSAERTGGSVSTLTIQRTQQEDSAVYLCASSLARDEKLFFGSGTQLSVL.

The chain links TRBV6-5 to TRBJ1-5; D is undetermined. V lost 11 bases, J lost 0 bases, and 14 bases lay in between. Germline CDR1 and CDR2: MNHEY and SVGAGI. This CDR3 spans 14 amino acids. The CDR3 spells CAAGSPYSNQPQHF. The CDR3 nucleotides read TGTGCCGCGGGGAGCCCTTATAGCAATCAGCCCCAGCATTTT.

This clone turned up a few times. CDR3 DNA sequence: TGTGCCAGCAGCTTAACGAGGTCGGCTGAAGCTTTCTTT. Its translation: CASSLTRSAEAFF. The chain couples TRBV7-3 to TRBJ1-1; D is uncertain. This CDR3 spans 13 amino acids. The germline gives CDR1 SGHTA, CDR2 FQGTGA. Between the trimmed V and J ends, which lost 0 bases and 6 bases, there was a span of 8 bases.

The chain carries TRBV28 and TRBJ2-2; D remains ambiguous. V lost 6 bases and J lost 1, with 15 bases in between. The CDR3 extends over 16 amino acids. CDR1 MDHEN and CDR2 SYDVKM come from the germline V gene. The DNA for the CDR3 is TGTGCCAGCAGGGCCTTTGTTGGGCGGAACACCGGGGAGCTGTTTTTT. This translates into CASRAFVGRNTGELFF.

J is TRBJ1-1 and V is TRBV10-2; D is undetermined. CDR3 length equals 13 residues. V was shortened by 8 bases and J by 4 bases, with 14 bases between the two germline ends. Germline lookup yields CDR1 WSHSY and CDR2 SAAADI. This CDR3 is CASGTAPGTEAFF. The CDR3 DNA reads as TGCGCCAGCGGAACGGCCCCGGGCACTGAAGCTTTCTTT.

The gene calls are TRBV27 and TRBJ1-3, with a possible D match to TRBD1 (5 bases). CDR1 is MNHEY and CDR2 is SMNVEV in the germline V gene (reference sequence). V lost 6 bases, J lost 2 bases, and 8 bases lay in between. The CDR3 covers 13 residues. The CDR3 nucleotides are TGTGCCAGCAGAGGGGCCCCTGGAAACACCATATATTTT. Its translation is CASRGAPGNTIYF.

CDR3 in amino acids: CASSKGDGDEQYF. CDR3 bases: TGTGCCAGCAGCAAGGGGGATGGCGACGAGCAGTACTTC. The V and J genes are TRBV28 and TRBJ2-7, with D possibly TRBD1 on 6 matching bases. The CDR3 covers 13 residues. Trimming cost V 6 bases and J 5 bases, with 14 bases left between them. The germline gives CDR1 MDHEN, CDR2 SYDVKM.

The chain is built from TRBV2 and TRBJ1-2; 9 bases line up with TRBD1. Looked up from germline, CDR1 is SNHLY and CDR2 is FYNNEI. This CDR3 is built from 13 residues. V was clipped by 3 bases and J by 7 bases; unmatched bases: 3. DNA for the CDR3: TGTGCCAGCAGTGAGGGACAGGGAAGTGGCTACACCTTC. Residues: CASSEGQGSGYTF.

In its sample, this clone was seen a few times. The chain links TRBV7-3 to TRBJ1-5; D is unclear. Trimming took off 1 base at V and 5 bases at J, with 9 bases between the two ends. CDR1 and CDR2 (germline): SGHTA, FQGTGA. The CDR3 is made up of 14 amino acids. The CDR3 region has the DNA TGTGCCAGCAGCTTAAAGGGAGAGGATCAGCCCCAGCATTTT. This sequence encodes CASSLKGEDQPQHF.

This chain joins TRBV5-4 and TRBJ2-3, with 14 bases that match TRBD2. V dropped 4 bases and J dropped 3; count of bases not matched to a gene: 7. The germline CDR1 and CDR2 sequences are SGHNT and YYREEE (reference sequence). The CDR3 has 17 amino acids. CDR3: CASSLGTSGGLTDTQYF. CDR3 coding DNA: TGTGCCAGCAGCCTCGGGACTAGCGGGGGATTGACAGATACGCAGTATTTT.

The rearrangement uses TRBV5-1 and TRBJ2-5; 10 bases match TRBD1. After removal of 4 bases from V and 2 bases from J, the junction contained 2 bases not matched to a gene. The CDR3 is made up of 14 amino acids. CDR1 is SGHRS and CDR2 is YFSETQ in the germline V gene. CDR3 DNA sequence: TGCGCCAGCAGCGGGGGACAGGGGCAAGAGACCCAGTACTTC. Its translation: CASSGGQGQETQYF.

The V and J genes are TRBV6-1 and TRBJ1-3; TRBD1 might be the D (5 bases). CDR1 and CDR2 from the germline V gene are MNHNS and SASEGT. The CDR3 runs to 16 residues. V lost 4 bases and J lost 0, with 13 bases in between. In nucleotides, the CDR3 is TGTGCCAGCAGTGCTTTAAGCAGGGACTCTGGAAACACCATATATTTT. Its translation is CASSALSRDSGNTIYF.

This rearrangement joins TRBV19 to TRBJ1-2; 8 bases are shared with TRBD1. The trim removed 4 bases at V and 14 bases at J, leaving 9 bases unmatched. The CDR3 spans 12 residues. Germline V gene data show CDR1 as LNHDA and CDR2 as SQIVND (reference sequence). The CDR3 sequence: CASSTSGQGFTF. The CDR3 nucleotides are TGTGCCAGTAGTACCAGCGGACAGGGTTTTACCTTC.

The rearrangement links TRBV4-2 to TRBJ2-1; TRBD2 matches 8 bases. The CDR3 runs to 17 residues. Germline V gives CDR1 LGHNA, CDR2 YNFKEQ. V gave up 1 base and J gave up 10 bases; unmatched junction bases: 15. CDR3 loop: CASSQVVPGLGIEEQFF. The CDR3 DNA sequence: TGTGCCAGCAGCCAAGTCGTCCCGGGACTAGGAATAGAGGAGCAGTTCTTC.

This chain connects TRBV7-3 to TRBJ2-7; 12 bases fit TRBD2. Trimming removed 2 bases from V and 2 bases from J; junction bases left unmatched: 1. CDR1 is SGHTA, CDR2 FQGTGA, per germline. The CDR3 sequence is 15 residues long. The CDR3 coding sequence is TGTGCCAGCAGCTTAGGGACTAGCGGGCCCTACGAGCAGTACTTC. This gives the protein CASSLGTSGPYEQYF.

J is TRBJ2-2 and V is TRBV6-5; no reliable D call. The CDR3 is 13 residues long. V dropped 0 bases and J dropped 8 bases, with 7 bases sitting between them. Germline-derived CDR1 and CDR2 are MNHEY and SVGAGI. The CDR3 region has the DNA TGTGCCAGCAGTTACTCCCTAACTGGGGAGCTGTTTTTT. Translation: CASSYSLTGELFF.

A word on this clone: The sample has other DNA sequences that encode this CDR3 too. The rearrangement joins TRBV7-2 to TRBJ2-7; 7 bases are shared with TRBD1. CDR1 is SGHTA, CDR2 FQGNSA, per germline. Germline trimming cut 3 bases from V and 1 base from J; bases unmatched to any gene: 6. The CDR3 is 15 amino acids. The chain's CDR3 is CASSFDRGLSYEQYF. DNA of the CDR3: TGTGCCAGCAGCTTCGATAGGGGGCTTTCCTACGAGCAGTACTTC. The full variable domain, its missing parts supplied by reference TRBV7-2 and TRBJ2-7, is GAGVSQSPSNKVTEKGKDVELRCDPISGHTALYWYRQSLGQGLEFLIYFQGNSAPDKSGLPSDRFSAERTGGSVSTLTIQRTQQEDSAVYLCASSFDRGLSYEQYFGPGTRLTVT.